These 14 T cell receptor beta chains were all obtained from the same sample, sequenced in a study of cytomegalovirus exposure and HLA in healthy donors. Amplification used 60 Vbeta primers and 13 Jbeta primers. Data came from immunoSEQ multiplex PCR; TCRdb stores just in-frame clones and leaves some out. The sample records tens of thousands of clones, roughly 90% being singletons. What was sequenced was PBMCs. Receptor source: a woman aged 35 to 49 in good health and CMV-seropositive.

V and J are TRBV2 and TRBJ1-3, with D perhaps matching TRBD1 (6 bases). There are 17 residues in the CDR3. Germline CDR1 reads SNHLY; CDR2 reads FYNNEI. The V end lost 2 bases, the J end lost 3 bases, and 17 bases lay between the germline ends. The CDR3 DNA reads TGTGCCAGCAGTGAACAGCGAGTGGCAGGGGTTGGAAACACCATATATTTT. Protein product: CASSEQRVAGVGNTIYF.

This clone was picked up one time. An end of the junction does not agree with germline; a read error may underlie this. The V call is TRBV5-1, the J call TRBJ2-5, with TRBD2 matching 11 bases. Germline CDR1 SGHRS, CDR2 YFSETQ. The CDR3 extends over 14 amino acids. DNA of the CDR3: TGCGCCAACAGCCCGACTAGCGGGGAGGAGACCCAGTACTTC. Amino acid sequence: CANSPTSGEETQYF.

The chain uses TRBV4-1 and TRBJ2-2, with 9 bases aligning to TRBD1. After removal of 8 bases from V and 5 bases from J, the junction contained 6 bases not matched to a gene. The CDR3 loop spans 14 amino acids. The germline V gene encodes CDR1 MGHRA and CDR2 YSYEKL. For the CDR3, the DNA is TGCGCCAGCCGAGAGACAGGGGGTACCGGGGAGCTGTTTTTT. It yields the protein CASRETGGTGELFF.

The chain employs TRBV7-7 and TRBJ2-5; 7 bases align to TRBD1. The CDR3 contains 15 residues. Germline V lookup: CDR1 SSHAT, CDR2 FNYEAQ (reference sequence). V was clipped by 1 base and J by 1 base; unmatched bases: 3. CDR3 in amino acids: CASSLGQGRQETQYF. CDR3 DNA: TGTGCCAGCAGCTTAGGACAGGGCCGCCAAGAGACCCAGTACTTC.

The V call is TRBV5-8, the J call TRBJ2-2, with 14 bases that match TRBD2. The germline V gene has CDR1 SGHTS and CDR2 YDEGEE. This CDR3 has 19 residues. With V trimmed by 0 bases and J by 0 bases, 4 bases remained unmatched. CDR3: CASSLEETSGGANTGELFF. As DNA, the CDR3 is TGTGCCAGCAGCTTGGAAGAGACTAGCGGGGGGGCGAACACCGGGGAGCTGTTTTTT.

This chain links TRBV10-1 with TRBJ2-7; 8 bases are a match to TRBD1. Looked up from germline, CDR1 is WNHNN and CDR2 is SYGVQD (reference sequence). The junction had 5 bases not matched to a gene; V was cut back by 8 bases and J by 11 bases. The CDR3 length is 10 residues. CDR3 in DNA: TGCGCCAGCCCGCAGGACAGGGAGTACTTC. This sequence encodes CASPQDREYF.

The chain uses TRBV28 and TRBJ1-1; 10 bases are shared with TRBD1. Germline V CDR1 and CDR2: MDHEN, SYDVKM. This CDR3 spans 14 amino acids. The V and J ends lost 2 bases and 5 bases, in that order; junction bases with no gene match: 2. This CDR3 is CASSLGTGVTEAFF. The CDR3 DNA reads as TGTGCCAGCAGTTTAGGGACAGGGGTGACTGAAGCTTTCTTT.

The chain couples TRBV7-2 to TRBJ2-7, with 8 nucleotides matching TRBD1. CDR3 length: 15 amino acids. Trimming cost V 0 bases and J 4 bases; bases outside gene matches: 5. Germline V gene data show CDR1 as SGHTA and CDR2 as FQGNSA. The chain's CDR3 is CASSLAQGAAYEQYF. The CDR3 DNA reads as TGTGCCAGCAGCTTAGCGCAGGGGGCTGCTTACGAGCAGTACTTC.

V gene TRBV5-5 combines with J gene TRBJ1-2; 9 positions agree with TRBD1. CDR3 size: 15 residues. Unmatched junction bases numbered 9, after V lost 2 bases and J lost 7 bases. Germline CDR1 reads SGHKS; CDR2 reads YYEKEE (reference sequence). The CDR3 region is CASSFRDREDAGYTF. CDR3 bases: TGTGCCAGCAGCTTCCGGGACAGGGAAGACGCTGGCTACACCTTC.

Only one count was recorded for this clone. The chain couples TRBV11-2 to TRBJ2-3; possibly TRBD1 for D (6 bases). Germline V gene data show CDR1 as SGHAT and CDR2 as FQNNGV. V lost 5 bases and J 3 bases, leaving 15 bases between the germline ends. This CDR3 spans 15 amino acids. In DNA, the CDR3 is TGTGCCAGCAGCCCGCAGGGGATCGATACAGATACGCAGTATTTT. It is translated as CASSPQGIDTDTQYF. The full variable domain, completed using reference TRBV11-2 and TRBJ2-3, is EAGVAQSPRYKIIEKRQSVAFWCNPISGHATLYWYQQILGQGPKLLIQFQNNGVVDDSQLPKDRFSAERLKGVDSTLKIQPAKLEDSAVYLCASSPQGIDTDTQYFGPGTRLTVL.

The chain employs TRBV4-2 and TRBJ2-7, with TRBD1 matching over 7 bases. Trimming removed 4 bases from V and 4 bases from J; junction bases left unmatched: 7. This CDR3 has 14 amino acids. Germline-derived CDR1 and CDR2 are LGHNA and YNFKEQ. In nucleotides, the CDR3 is TGTGCCAGCAGCCCCCGGGACAGATCTTACGAGCAGTACTTC. This gives the protein CASSPRDRSYEQYF.

The J gene is TRBJ2-1, the V gene TRBV5-6; D is possibly TRBD1 (6 bases). The CDR3 covers 16 residues. V dropped 1 base and J dropped 2 bases, with 13 bases sitting between them. Germline loops: CDR1 SGHDT, CDR2 YYEEEE. DNA of the CDR3: TGTGCCAGCAGCTTGTGGGCAGGGGTGCCCTACAATGAGCAGTTCTTC. Protein: CASSLWAGVPYNEQFF.

The chain links TRBV6-6 to TRBJ1-2, with 12 bases aligning to TRBD1. Germline loops: CDR1 MNHNY, CDR2 SVGAGI (reference sequence). Trimming cost V 5 bases and J 4 bases; bases outside gene matches: 8. The CDR3 loop spans 16 amino acids. The CDR3 sequence is CASSRPGQGAFYGYTF. CDR3 coding DNA: TGTGCCAGCAGTCGGCCGGGACAGGGGGCCTTCTATGGCTACACCTTC.

This rearrangement joins TRBV6-5 to TRBJ2-7; D possibly corresponds to TRBD1 (5 bases). Per germline, CDR1 MNHEY and CDR2 SVGAGI. The CDR3 runs 14 residues. Trimming left V 5 bases short and J 6 bases short, with 17 bases between. The DNA for the CDR3 is TGTGCCAGCAGTATGGGGCATTCCTCCGCCGAGCAGTACTTC. Amino acid sequence: CASSMGHSSAEQYF.